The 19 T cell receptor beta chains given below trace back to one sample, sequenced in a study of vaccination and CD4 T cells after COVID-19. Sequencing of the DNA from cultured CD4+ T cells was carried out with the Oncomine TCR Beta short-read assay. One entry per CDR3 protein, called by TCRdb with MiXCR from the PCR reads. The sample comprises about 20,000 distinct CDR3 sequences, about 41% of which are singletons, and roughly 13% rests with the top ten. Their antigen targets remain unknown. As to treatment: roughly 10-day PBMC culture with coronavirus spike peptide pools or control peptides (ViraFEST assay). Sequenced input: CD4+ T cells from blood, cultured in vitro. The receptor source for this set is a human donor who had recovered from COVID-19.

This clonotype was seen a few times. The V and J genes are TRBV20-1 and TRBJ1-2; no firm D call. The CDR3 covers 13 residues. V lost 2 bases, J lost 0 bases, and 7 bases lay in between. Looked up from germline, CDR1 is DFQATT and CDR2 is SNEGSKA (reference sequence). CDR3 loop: CSARTATNYGYTF. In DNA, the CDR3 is TGCAGTGCTAGAACCGCAACTAACTATGGCTACACCTTC.

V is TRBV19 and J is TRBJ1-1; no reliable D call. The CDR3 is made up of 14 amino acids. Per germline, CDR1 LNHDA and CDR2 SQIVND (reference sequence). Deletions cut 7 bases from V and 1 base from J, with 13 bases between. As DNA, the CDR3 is TGTGCCAGTACAAGGAACAATCAGAACACTGAAGCTTTCTTT. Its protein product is CASTRNNQNTEAFF.

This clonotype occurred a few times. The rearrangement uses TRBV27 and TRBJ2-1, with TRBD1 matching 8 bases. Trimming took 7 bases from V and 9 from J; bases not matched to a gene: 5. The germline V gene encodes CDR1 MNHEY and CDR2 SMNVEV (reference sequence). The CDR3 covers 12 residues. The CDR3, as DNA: TGTGCCAGCACAACAGGGGGTTCTGAGCAGTTCTTC. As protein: CASTTGGSEQFF.

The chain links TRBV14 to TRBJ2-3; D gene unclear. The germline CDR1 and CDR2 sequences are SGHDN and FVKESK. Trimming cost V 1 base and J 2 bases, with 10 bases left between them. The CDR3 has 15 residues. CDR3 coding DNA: TGTGCCAGCAGCCAAGCCGCAAAAAACACAGATACGCAGTATTTT. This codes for CASSQAAKNTDTQYF. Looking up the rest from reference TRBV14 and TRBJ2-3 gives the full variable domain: EAGVTQFPSHSVIEKGQTVTLRCDPISGHDNLYWYRRVMGKEIKFLLHFVKESKQDESGMPNNRFLAERTGGTYSTLKVQPAELEDSGVYFCASSQAAKNTDTQYFGPGTRLTVL.

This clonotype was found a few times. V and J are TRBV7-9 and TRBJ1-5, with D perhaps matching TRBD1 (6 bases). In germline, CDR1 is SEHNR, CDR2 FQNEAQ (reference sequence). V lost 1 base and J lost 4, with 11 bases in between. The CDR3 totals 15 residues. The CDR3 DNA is TGTGCCAGCAGCTTAGGGGGACAAATTAATCAGCCCCAGCATTTT. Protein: CASSLGGQINQPQHF.

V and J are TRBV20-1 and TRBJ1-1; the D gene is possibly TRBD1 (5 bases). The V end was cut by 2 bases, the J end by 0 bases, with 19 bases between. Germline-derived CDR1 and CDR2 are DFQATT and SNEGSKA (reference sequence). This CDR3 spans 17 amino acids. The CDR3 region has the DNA TGCAGTGCTAGACGGACCCGGGACCGTACCATGAACACTGAAGCTTTCTTT. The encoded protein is CSARRTRDRTMNTEAFF.

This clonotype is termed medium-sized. The CDR3 sequence is CASSLEVGRAYEQYF. CDR3 sequence (DNA): TGTGCCAGCAGCTTAGAAGTAGGCCGTGCCTACGAGCAGTACTTC. The rearrangement joins TRBV11-1 to TRBJ2-7; D is undetermined. V was shortened by 1 base and J by 2 bases, with 12 bases between the two germline ends. The CDR3 consists of 15 residues. Per germline, CDR1 SGHAT and CDR2 FQDESV (reference sequence).

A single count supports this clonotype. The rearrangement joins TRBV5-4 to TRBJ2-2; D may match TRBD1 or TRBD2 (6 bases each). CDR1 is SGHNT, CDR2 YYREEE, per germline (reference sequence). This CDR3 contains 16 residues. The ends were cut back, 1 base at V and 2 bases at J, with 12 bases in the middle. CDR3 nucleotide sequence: TGTGCCAGCAGCTTGTCCGGGGGCTTCAACACCGGGGAGCTGTTTTTT. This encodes CASSLSGGFNTGELFF.

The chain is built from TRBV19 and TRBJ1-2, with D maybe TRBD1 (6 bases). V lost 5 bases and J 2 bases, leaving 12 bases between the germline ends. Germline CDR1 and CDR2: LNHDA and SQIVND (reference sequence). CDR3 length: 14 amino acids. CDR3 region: CASSVGQHNYGYTF. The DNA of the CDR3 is TGTGCCAGTAGTGTAGGACAGCACAACTATGGCTACACCTTC.

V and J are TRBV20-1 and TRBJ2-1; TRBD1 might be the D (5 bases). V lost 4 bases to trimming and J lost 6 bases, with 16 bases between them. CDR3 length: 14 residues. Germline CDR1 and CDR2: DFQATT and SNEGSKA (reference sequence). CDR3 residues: CSAIPPARVNEQFF. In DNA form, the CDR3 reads TGCAGTGCTATCCCCCCGGCCAGGGTCAATGAGCAGTTCTTC.

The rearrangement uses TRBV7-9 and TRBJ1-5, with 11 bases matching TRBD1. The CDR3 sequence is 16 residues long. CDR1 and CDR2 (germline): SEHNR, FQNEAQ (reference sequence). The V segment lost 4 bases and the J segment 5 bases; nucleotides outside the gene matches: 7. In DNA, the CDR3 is TGTGCCAGCAGCTCATGGACAGGGGGCTCTGATCAGCCCCAGCATTTT. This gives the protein CASSSWTGGSDQPQHF.

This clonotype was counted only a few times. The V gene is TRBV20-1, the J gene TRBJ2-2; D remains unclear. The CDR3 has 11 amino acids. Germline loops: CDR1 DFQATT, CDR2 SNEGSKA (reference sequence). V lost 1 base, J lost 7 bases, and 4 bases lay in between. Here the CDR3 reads CSARGIGELFF. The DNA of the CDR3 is TGCAGTGCTAGAGGGATCGGGGAGCTGTTTTTT.

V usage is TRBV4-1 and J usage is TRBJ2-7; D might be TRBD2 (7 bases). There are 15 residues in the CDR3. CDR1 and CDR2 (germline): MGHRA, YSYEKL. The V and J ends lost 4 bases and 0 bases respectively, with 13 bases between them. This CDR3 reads CASSREGGGSYEQYF. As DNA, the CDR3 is TGCGCCAGCAGCCGCGAGGGGGGGGGCTCCTACGAGCAGTACTTC.

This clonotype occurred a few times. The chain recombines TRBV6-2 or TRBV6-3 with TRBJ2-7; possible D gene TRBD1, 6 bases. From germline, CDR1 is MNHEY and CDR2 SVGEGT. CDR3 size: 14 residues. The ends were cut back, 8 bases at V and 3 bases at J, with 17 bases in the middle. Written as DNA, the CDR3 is TGTGCCAGCGCTCCTACAGGGACCGTCTACGAGCAGTACTTC. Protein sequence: CASAPTGTVYEQYF.

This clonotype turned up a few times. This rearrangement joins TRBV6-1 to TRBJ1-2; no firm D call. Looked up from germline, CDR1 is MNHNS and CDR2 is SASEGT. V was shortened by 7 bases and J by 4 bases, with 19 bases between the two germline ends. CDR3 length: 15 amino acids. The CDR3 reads CASIPNRLVGYGYTF. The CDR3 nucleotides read TGTGCCAGCATCCCGAATCGGTTGGTGGGCTATGGCTACACCTTC.

The CDR3 bases are TGTGCCACCAGTGACCCGGGGGGGCCGGATATGTTAGAGACCCAGTACTTC. Translating it yields CATSDPGGPDMLETQYF. This sequence joins TRBV24-1 and TRBJ2-5; 8 positions match TRBD2. V trimming: 4 bases; J trimming: 4 bases; junction bases outside the gene matches: 13. The germline gives CDR1 KGHDR, CDR2 SFDVKD. The length of the CDR3 is 17 residues.

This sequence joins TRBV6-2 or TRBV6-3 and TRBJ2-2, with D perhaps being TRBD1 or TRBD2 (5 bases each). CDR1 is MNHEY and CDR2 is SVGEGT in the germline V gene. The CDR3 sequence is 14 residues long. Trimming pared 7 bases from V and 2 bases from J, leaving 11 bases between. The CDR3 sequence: CASIVGTNTGELFF. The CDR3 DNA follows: TGTGCCAGCATAGTCGGGACCAACACCGGGGAGCTGTTTTTT.

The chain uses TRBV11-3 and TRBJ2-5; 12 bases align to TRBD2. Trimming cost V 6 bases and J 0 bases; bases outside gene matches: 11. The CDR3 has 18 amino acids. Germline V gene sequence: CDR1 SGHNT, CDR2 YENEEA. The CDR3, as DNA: TGTGCCAGCAGTCAGGGGGCAACTAGCGGGGGGTACCAAGAGACCCAGTACTTC. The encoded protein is CASSQGATSGGYQETQYF.

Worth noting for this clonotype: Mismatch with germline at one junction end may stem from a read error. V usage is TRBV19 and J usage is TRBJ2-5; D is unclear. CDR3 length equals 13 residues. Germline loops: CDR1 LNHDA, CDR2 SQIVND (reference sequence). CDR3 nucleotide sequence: TGTACCAGTAGACGATCCGGTGAGAAGACCCAGTACTTC. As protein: CTSRRSGEKTQYF. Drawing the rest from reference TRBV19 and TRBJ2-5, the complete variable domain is DGGITQSPKYLFRKEGQNVTLSCEQNLNHDAMYWYRQDPGQGLRLIYYSQIVNDFQKGDIAEGYSVSREKKESFPLTVTSAQKNPTAFYLCTSRRSGEKTQYFGPGTRLLVL.